One and the same sample provided the 9 T cell receptor beta chains below, sequenced in a study of vaccination effects on CD4 cells after COVID-19. No antigen has been identified for these receptors. Using viral peptide pools, the ViraFEST assay grew out antigen-specific CD4+ T cells prior to sequencing. Isolating CD4+ T cells followed about 11 days of culture. Either the mRNA-1273 or the BNT162b2 vaccine was given to participants as two doses. The repertoire was sequenced with immunoSEQ multiplex PCR; TCRdb's copy has only in-frame clones and lacks some. This table has roughly 68,000 clones, about 67% appearing once. Sequenced here: CD4+ T cells from PBMCs cultured with HCoV-229E spike peptides, sampled after COVID-19 vaccination. These TCRs come from a human donor who received a COVID-19 vaccine.

This chain joins TRBV7-2 and TRBJ1-5, with 8 bases fitting TRBD1. Germline values: CDR1 SGHTA, CDR2 FQGNSA. This CDR3 has 15 residues. The J segment lost 6 bases and the V segment lost 5 bases, leaving 9 bases of the junction unmatched. CDR3 amino acids: CASSPLGQVPQPQHF. The DNA for the CDR3 is TGTGCCAGCAGCCCCCTGGGACAGGTCCCTCAGCCCCAGCATTTT.

This clone appeared a few times. V usage is TRBV5-1 and J usage is TRBJ1-4, with a possible D match to TRBD1 (6 bases). Germline V gene sequence: CDR1 SGHRS, CDR2 YFSETQ. V was clipped by 4 bases and J by 2 bases, with 12 bases between them. The CDR3 is 15 amino acids. Here the CDR3 reads CASSELQGTNEKLFF. Written as DNA, the CDR3 is TGCGCCAGCAGCGAACTCCAGGGGACTAATGAAAAACTGTTTTTT.

A single count supports this clone. The chain is built from TRBV24-1 and TRBJ2-1; TRBD2 agrees at 7 bases. The germline V gene has CDR1 KGHDR and CDR2 SFDVKD. The CDR3 loop spans 15 amino acids. V shed 3 bases, J shed 4 bases, and the junction held 5 bases outside the gene matches. The CDR3 here is CATSDGEAGYNEQFF. CDR3 nucleotides: TGTGCCACCAGTGATGGGGAAGCGGGGTACAATGAGCAGTTCTTC.

The chain carries TRBV4-1 and TRBJ1-4, with D maybe TRBD1 (6 bases). The germline V gene encodes CDR1 MGHRA and CDR2 YSYEKL. CDR3 length: 17 residues. The V end was cut by 0 bases, the J end by 5 bases, with 16 bases between. CDR3 sequence reads: CASSQEKGGSLNEKLFF. CDR3 DNA sequence: TGCGCCAGCAGCCAAGAGAAAGGGGGGAGCTTAAATGAAAAACTGTTTTTT.

V and J are TRBV19 and TRBJ1-5, with D hard to call. This CDR3 is built from 16 residues. The V gene's germline CDR1 is LNHDA and CDR2 SQIVND (reference sequence). Trimming stripped 3 bases from V and 1 base from J, with 13 bases between. The CDR3 loop is CASSMGSTGSNQPQHF. CDR3 sequence (DNA): TGTGCCAGTAGTATGGGGTCCACCGGGAGCAATCAGCCCCAGCATTTT.

This clone has just one count. V is TRBV4-1 and J is TRBJ1-5; unclear D gene. This CDR3 is 14 amino acids long. Germline lookup yields CDR1 MGHRA and CDR2 YSYEKL. The V gene lost 1 base and the J gene lost 0 bases, with 4 bases spanning the gap. The CDR3 DNA is TGCGCCAGCAGCCAAGGGGATAGCAATCAGCCCCAGCATTTT. Translating gives CASSQGDSNQPQHF.

The chain joins TRBV5-1 to TRBJ2-6, with D possibly being TRBD2 (6 bases). The ends were cut back, 0 bases at V and 1 base at J, with 14 bases in the middle. The CDR3 extends over 18 amino acids. From germline, CDR1 is SGHRS and CDR2 YFSETQ. The CDR3 is CASSLAGDYMSGANVLTF. CDR3 nucleotides: TGCGCCAGCAGCTTGGCGGGAGATTACATGTCTGGGGCCAACGTCCTGACTTTC.

This clone was picked up a small number of times. The chain employs TRBV5-1 and TRBJ1-4; D not resolved. V lost 0 bases and J 3 bases, leaving 6 bases between the germline ends. CDR3 length: 14 amino acids. From germline, CDR1 is SGHRS and CDR2 YFSETQ. CDR3 DNA: TGCGCCAGCAGCTTGGGTCAGGCTAATGAAAAACTGTTTTTT. Protein sequence: CASSLGQANEKLFF.

The chain recombines TRBV6-5 with TRBJ1-1; no reliable D call. The V and J ends lost 0 bases and 10 bases respectively, with 12 bases between them. The length of the CDR3 is 13 residues. In germline, CDR1 is MNHEY, CDR2 SVGAGI. In DNA, the CDR3 is TGTGCCAGCAGTTACTCGAATGTGGAGGCAGCTTTCTTT. This translates into CASSYSNVEAAFF.